A single sample gave rise to the 17 T cell receptor beta chains below, sequenced in a study of siplizumab effects on memory and regulatory T cells. Generated by immunoSEQ multiplex PCR, the TCRdb table keeps only in-frame clones and is missing some. Found here are approximately 82,000 clones, 80% to 90% of them singletons; the top ten hold around 1.4%. Source material: Tregs sorted from blood. The source is a human donor in good health.

The CDR3 DNA follows: TGTGCCATCACCGGAGACAGGGGGCACCCCTACGAGCAGTACTTC. Protein: CAITGDRGHPYEQYF. The chain links TRBV10-3 to TRBJ2-5; TRBD1 matches at 10 bases. The DNA matches TRBJ2-7 better at its end, which makes the J call doubtful. In germline, CDR1 is ENHRY, CDR2 SYGVKD. The CDR3 totals 15 residues.

This chain connects TRBV5-4 to TRBJ2-1; tentatively, D is TRBD2 (6 bases). The germline V gene encodes CDR1 SGHNT and CDR2 YYREEE (reference sequence). The CDR3 has 13 residues. With 4 bases removed from V and 5 bases from J, the gap between germline ends came to 10 bases. CDR3 nucleotide sequence: TGTGCCAGCAGCGTAGGAGGGGACAATGAGCAGTTCTTC. The encoded protein is CASSVGGDNEQFF. Together with reference TRBV5-4 and TRBJ2-1, the CDR3 gives the full variable domain: ETGVTQSPTHLIKTRGQQVTLRCSSQSGHNTVSWYQQALGQGPQFIFQYYREEENGRGNFPPRFSGLQFPNYSSELNVNALELDDSALYLCASSVGGDNEQFFGPGTRLTVL.

In this sample, this clone turned up once. The chain uses TRBV6-6 and TRBJ2-7, with TRBD1 matching over 10 bases. CDR1 and CDR2 from the germline V gene are MNHNY and SVGAGI (reference sequence). Trimming removed 5 bases from V and 8 bases from J; junction bases left unmatched: 9. CDR3 length equals 14 residues. The CDR3 coding sequence is TGTGCCAGCAGTCTCGGGGGACAGGGGTCACAGCAGTACTTC. It specifies CASSLGGQGSQQYF.

The chain joins TRBV10-3 to TRBJ2-1; D may be TRBD1 (5 bases). This CDR3 has 13 residues. CDR1 is ENHRY and CDR2 is SYGVKD in the germline V gene. V was shortened by 5 bases and J by 8 bases, with 13 bases between the two germline ends. For the CDR3, the DNA is TGTGCCATCAGTTTCAGGGTTCCCGATGAGCAGTTCTTC. Residues: CAISFRVPDEQFF.

The V and J genes are TRBV5-1 and TRBJ2-5, with TRBD2 matching over 8 bases. The CDR3 covers 16 residues. Germline values: CDR1 SGHRS, CDR2 YFSETQ. With 0 bases clipped from V and 4 bases from J, the junction kept 8 bases outside the gene matches. CDR3 region: CASSLEPAGAAETQYF. The DNA for the CDR3 is TGCGCCAGCAGCTTGGAACCAGCGGGGGCGGCAGAGACCCAGTACTTC. The full variable domain, rest sourced from reference TRBV5-1 and TRBJ2-5, is KAGVTQTPRYLIKTRGQQVTLSCSPISGHRSVSWYQQTPGQGLQFLFEYFSETQRNKGNFPGRFSGRQFSNSRSEMNVSTLELGDSALYLCASSLEPAGAAETQYFGPGTRLLVL.

The genes are TRBV7-2 and TRBJ1-2; D perhaps matches TRBD1 (5 bases). The CDR3 has 14 residues. Germline V lookup: CDR1 SGHTA, CDR2 FQGNSA. Trimming left V 8 bases short and J 3 bases short, with 16 bases between. In DNA, the CDR3 is TGTGCCAGCGCCCCGGAGGCAGGGTACTATGGCTACACCTTC. Its translation is CASAPEAGYYGYTF.

CDR3 coding DNA: TGTGCCAGTAGTATTCAGATAATCAATGAAAAACTGTTTTTT. Translation gives CASSIQIINEKLFF. V gene TRBV19 combines with J gene TRBJ1-4; D gene unclear. This CDR3 has 14 residues. V lost 3 bases and J 5 bases, leaving 10 bases between the germline ends. Germline lookup yields CDR1 LNHDA and CDR2 SQIVND (reference sequence).

The rearrangement joins TRBV6-6 to TRBJ1-1; the D is unclear. CDR1 and CDR2 (germline): MNHNY, SVGAGI (reference sequence). The CDR3 has 12 amino acids. V lost 5 bases, J lost 5 bases, and 9 bases lay in between. The CDR3 nucleotides read TGTGCCAGCAGTACTGTGGGGACTGAAGCTTTCTTT. Translated, it gives CASSTVGTEAFF.

The gene calls are TRBV2 and TRBJ1-6, with D perhaps matching TRBD1 (5 bases). Per the germline V gene, CDR1 is SNHLY and CDR2 is FYNNEI. V was trimmed by 4 bases and J by 12 bases, leaving 10 bases between them. The CDR3 is 12 residues long. For the CDR3, the DNA is TGTGCCAGCAGTGGGGGGGTTGGACCCCTCCACTTT. As protein: CASSGGVGPLHF.

This chain uses TRBV5-1 with TRBJ2-5; no clear D. Germline CDR1 and CDR2: SGHRS and YFSETQ. This CDR3 is built from 11 residues. V was trimmed by 2 bases and J by 5 bases, leaving 4 bases between them. The CDR3 is CASSLWETQYF. CDR3 nucleotide sequence: TGCGCCAGCAGCTTATGGGAGACCCAGTACTTC.

The chain recombines TRBV7-6 with TRBJ2-1; 8 nucleotides match TRBD2. The CDR3 spans 17 residues. V lost 4 bases to trimming and J lost 1 base; unmatched junction nucleotides: 9. The germline V gene encodes CDR1 SGHVS and CDR2 FNYEAQ. The CDR3 loop is CASSSPSSGASYNEQFF. As DNA, the CDR3 is TGTGCCAGCAGCTCCCCAAGTAGCGGGGCGTCCTACAATGAGCAGTTCTTC.

The chain uses TRBV9 and TRBJ1-5, with 7 bases aligning to TRBD1. The CDR3 extends over 13 amino acids. V shed 1 base, J shed 5 bases, and the junction held 0 bases outside the gene matches. Germline CDR1 SGDLS, CDR2 YYNGEE. The CDR3 sequence: CASSVQGDQPQHF. Here the CDR3 DNA reads TGTGCCAGCAGCGTACAGGGGGATCAGCCCCAGCATTTT.

The gene calls are TRBV5-4 and TRBJ1-2; D is possibly TRBD1 (6 bases). Germline CDR1 and CDR2: SGHNT and YYREEE (reference sequence). CDR3 length: 13 residues. The V end lost 5 bases, the J end lost 2 bases, and 10 bases lay between the germline ends. For the CDR3, the DNA is TGTGCCAGCAGAAGAACAGGGAACTATGGCTACACCTTC. Amino acid sequence: CASRRTGNYGYTF. Full variable domain (remainder filled in from reference TRBV5-4 and TRBJ1-2): ETGVTQSPTHLIKTRGQQVTLRCSSQSGHNTVSWYQQALGQGPQFIFQYYREEENGRGNFPPRFSGLQFPNYSSELNVNALELDDSALYLCASRRTGNYGYTFGSGTRLTVV.

The chain joins TRBV6-6 to TRBJ2-5, with no clear D. Judging by the DNA end, TRBJ2-7 fits better; the J call may be wrong. Germline values: CDR1 MNHNY, CDR2 SVGAGI (reference sequence). The CDR3 totals 12 residues. CDR3 DNA sequence: TGTGCCAGCGGGCTACATGGCTACGAGCAGTACTTC. Translating gives CASGLHGYEQYF.

This clone has more than one count but fewer than ten. The chain links TRBV21-1 to TRBJ1-4; the table calls TRBD1, which could not be checked here. TRBV21-1 represents a pseudogene. CDR3 length: 17 amino acids. CDR3 loop: CASSSKRTAPINEKLFF. CDR3 nucleotides: TGTGCCAGCAGCTCGAAGCGGACAGCACCTATTAATGAAAAACTGTTTTTT.

The chain carries TRBV10-3 and TRBJ1-2, with D unclear. Trimming left V 0 bases short and J 4 bases short, with 12 bases between. The CDR3 loop spans 15 amino acids. CDR1 is ENHRY, CDR2 SYGVKD, per germline. DNA of the CDR3: TGTGCCATCAGTGAGTCGATTGAGGGAGTCTATGGCTACACCTTC. Its translation is CAISESIEGVYGYTF.

The chain has TRBV29-1 and TRBJ2-5; the D gene is possibly TRBD1 (6 bases). V dropped 7 bases and J dropped 5 bases, with 20 bases sitting between them. The length of the CDR3 is 14 residues. Germline assignment: CDR1 SQVTM and CDR2 ANQGSEA. CDR3 in amino acids: CSGSSYRAVETQYF. CDR3 coding DNA: TGCAGCGGATCGTCTTACAGGGCGGTGGAGACCCAGTACTTC.